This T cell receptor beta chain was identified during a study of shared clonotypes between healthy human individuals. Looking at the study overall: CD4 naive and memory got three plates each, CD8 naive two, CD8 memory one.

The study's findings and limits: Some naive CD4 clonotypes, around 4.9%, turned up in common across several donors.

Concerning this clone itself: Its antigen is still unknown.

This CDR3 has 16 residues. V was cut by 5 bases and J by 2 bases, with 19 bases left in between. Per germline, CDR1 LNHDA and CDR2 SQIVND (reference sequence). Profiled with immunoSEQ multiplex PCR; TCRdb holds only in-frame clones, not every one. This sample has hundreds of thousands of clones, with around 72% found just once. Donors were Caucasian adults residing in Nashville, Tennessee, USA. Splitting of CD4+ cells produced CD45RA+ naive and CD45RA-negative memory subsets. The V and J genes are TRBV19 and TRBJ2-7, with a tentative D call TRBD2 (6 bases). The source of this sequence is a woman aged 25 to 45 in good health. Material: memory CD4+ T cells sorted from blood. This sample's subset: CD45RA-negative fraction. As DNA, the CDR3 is TGTGCCAGTAGTGCTCCCGAGGGGCGGGGACCCTACGAGCAGTACTTC. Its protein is CASSAPEGRGPYEQYF. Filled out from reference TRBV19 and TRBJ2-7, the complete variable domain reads DGGITQSPKYLFRKEGQNVTLSCEQNLNHDAMYWYRQDPGQGLRLIYYSQIVNDFQKGDIAEGYSVSREKKESFPLTVTSAQKNPTAFYLCASSAPEGRGPYEQYFGPGTRLTVT.